The rows below give T cell receptor beta chains drawn from one sample of a study of blood T cell repertoires in COVID-19. The table came from immunoSEQ multiplex PCR; TCRdb's copy has only in-frame clones and leaves some out. Of under 50,000 clones in the sample, 89% were seen once. Sample: peripheral blood. The receptors stem from a man aged 65-85 years with active COVID-19. The CDR3 runs from the conserved cysteine through the conserved F or W. The order of the fields is J gene, V gene, clone size, D gene, CDR3 DNA, CDR3 protein. A D gene is named only where the DNA matches it firmly. Part of the rows lack a size; the others show once, few, many or a class for expanded clones.

TRBJ2-5 | TRBV6-2/TRBV6-3 | few | TRBD2 | TGTGCCAGCAGTTACGGGACTAGTGGCACCCAGTACTTC | CASSYGTSGTQYF
TRBJ2-7 | TRBV7-2 | NA | TRBD2 | TGTGCCAGCAGCTTAGCTCTAGCGGGGACCTACGAGCAGTACTTC | CASSLALAGTYEQYF
TRBJ1-5 | TRBV7-3 | medium-sized | NA | TGTGCCAGCAGCTTACTTTTGAGGGATCAGCCCCAGCATTTT | CASSLLLRDQPQHF
TRBJ1-3 | TRBV3-1/TRBV3-2 | NA | NA | TGTGCCAGCAGCCAAGCCTCCTCCTCTGGAAACACCATATATTTT | CASSQASSSGNTIYF
TRBJ2-1 | TRBV7-3 | NA | TRBD2 | TGTGCCAGCAGCTCATCCGGGACTAGCGGTTACAATGAGCAGTTCTTC | CASSSSGTSGYNEQFF
TRBJ1-5 | TRBV6-5 | NA | NA | TGTGCCAGCAGTTTGAAACAGGGCTTCAATCAGCCCCAGCATTTT | CASSLKQGFNQPQHF
TRBJ1-5 | TRBV6-2/TRBV6-3 | few | TRBD1 | TGTGCCAGCAGTCGGACAGGGGAAAATCAGCCCCAGCATTTT | CASSRTGENQPQHF
TRBJ2-1 | TRBV6-6 | NA | NA | TGTGCCAGCAGCCGGGAGTCGGGGAGGAATGAGCAGTTCTTC | CASSRESGRNEQFF
TRBJ2-7 | TRBV5-1 | NA | TRBD2 | TGCGCCAGCAGCTTGTCTCTAGCGGGGGGTAAAGACGAGCAGTACTTC | CASSLSLAGGKDEQYF
TRBJ1-3 | TRBV28 | once | NA | TGTGCCAGCAGTTTATATCTCAGCTCTGGAAACACCATATATTTT | CASSLYLSSGNTIYF
TRBJ1-1 | TRBV5-4 | NA | TRBD1 | TGTGCCAGCAGCCCCACTACTAAAGACAGGGCTGAAGCTTTCTTT | CASSPTTKDRAEAFF
TRBJ2-2 | TRBV10-1 | NA | TRBD1 | TGCGCCAGCAGTGAGCCTGGACAGGGGGTCACCGGGGAGCTGTTTTTT | CASSEPGQGVTGELFF
TRBJ1-1 | TRBV29-1 | NA | NA | TGCAGCGCGGGGGGCAGTCCGAACACTGAAGCTTTCTTT | CSAGGSPNTEAFF
TRBJ1-4 | TRBV6-5 | NA | NA | TGTGCCAGCAGTCACCCGGGGGGAACTAATGAAAAACTGTTTTTT | CASSHPGGTNEKLFF
TRBJ1-6 | TRBV7-9 | NA | NA | TGTGCCAGCAGCTCCGACATAGATCGGTCACCCCTCCACTTT | CASSSDIDRSPLHF
TRBJ2-3 | TRBV5-1 | NA | TRBD1 | TGCGCCAGCAGCTCGCCACGGGGACAGGGAGGGCGGGATACGCAGTATTTT | CASSSPRGQGGRDTQYF
TRBJ2-2 | TRBV5-1 | NA | TRBD2 | TGCGCCAGCAGCTTGGTGTTTACTAGCGGGGCCTATAATTCGAACACCGGGGAGCTGTTTTTT | CASSLVFTSGAYNSNTGELFF
TRBJ1-5 | TRBV3-1/TRBV3-2 | NA | NA | TGTGCCAGCAGCAACCACAGAAACAATCAGCCCCAGCATTTT | CASSNHRNNQPQHF
TRBJ2-7 | TRBV18 | NA | TRBD1 | TGTGCCAGCTCCCCAGGGACAGGGGAGGACGAGCAGTACTTC | CASSPGTGEDEQYF
TRBJ2-7 | TRBV7-2 | NA | TRBD1 | TGTGCCAGCAGCTTAGCTCCGCAACACGTATCCGGGACAGGGATCTCCTACGAGCAGTACTTC | CASSLAPQHVSGTGISYEQYF
TRBJ1-4 | TRBV5-1 | NA | TRBD1 | TGCGCCAGCAGCCCGGGACAGAATAATGAAAAACTGTTTTTT | CASSPGQNNEKLFF
TRBJ1-2 | TRBV15 | NA | TRBD1 | TGTGCCACCAGCAGGGACAGGGCTCACTATGGCTACACCTTC | CATSRDRAHYGYTF
TRBJ2-7 | TRBV11-2 | NA | TRBD2 | TGTGCCAGCAGCGGCAATACGGGGGGGTACGAGCAGTACTTC | CASSGNTGGYEQYF
TRBJ2-3 | TRBV19 | NA | TRBD2 | TGTGCCAGTAGTATAGCGGGGGGGCCCGATACGCAGTATTTT | CASSIAGGPDTQYF
TRBJ1-6 | TRBV11-1 | NA | NA | TGTGCCAGCAGCTTAGCGAGCAAGAATTCACCCCTCCACTTT | CASSLASKNSPLHF
TRBJ2-1 | TRBV7-9 | NA | NA | TGTGCCAGCAGCCCCGGTCGGGGGCGCGGGGGCAGGCAGTTCTTC | CASSPGRGRGGRQFF
TRBJ1-6 | TRBV7-2 | NA | TRBD1 | TGTGCCAGCAGCTCTAGAGGGGGACAGGGAGAATCACCCCTCCACTTT | CASSSRGGQGESPLHF
TRBJ2-6 | TRBV7-3 | NA | TRBD1 | TGTGCCAGCAGCTTAAAGGTGGACAGGGCTAGGGACTCTGGGGCCAACGTCCTGACTTTC | CASSLKVDRARDSGANVLTF
TRBJ2-3 | TRBV6-4 | NA | TRBD1 | TGTGCCAGCAGTGAAACAGGGGGCACAGATACGCAGTATTTT | CASSETGGTDTQYF
TRBJ2-7 | TRBV5-4 | few | TRBD2 | TGTGCCAGCAGCCCGGGGACTAGCGGGTTGGTGGGGGAGCAGTACTTC | CASSPGTSGLVGEQYF
TRBJ1-1 | TRBV12-3/TRBV12-4 | NA | NA | TGTGCCAGCACCCTTGGGCAGGGCACTGAAGCTTTCTTT | CASTLGQGTEAFF